A single sample is the source of the 2 T cell receptor beta chains below, sequenced in a study of blood T cell repertoires in COVID-19. Sequencing used immunoSEQ multiplex PCR; TCRdb keeps in-frame clones, though not all of them. The data hold roughly 260,000 clones, with 86% observed a single time. What was sequenced was peripheral blood. The receptors were sampled from a man aged 40-50 years who had recovered from COVID-19.

This rearrangement joins TRBV7-2 to TRBJ2-3, with 9 bases identical to TRBD2. The length of the CDR3 is 16 residues. After removal of 5 bases from V and 2 bases from J, the junction contained 8 bases not matched to a gene. Germline V lookup: CDR1 SGHTA, CDR2 FQGNSA. CDR3 coding DNA: TGTGCCAGCAGCACGGGACTAGCTGGAGCCACAGATACGCAGTATTTT. As protein: CASSTGLAGATDTQYF.

This clone has only one observation. The CDR3 region is CASSRKNTEAFF. CDR3 nucleotides: TGTGCCAGCAGCAGAAAGAACACTGAAGCTTTCTTT. V usage is TRBV12-3 or TRBV12-4 and J usage is TRBJ1-1, with D unclear. V was trimmed by 6 bases and J by 1 base, leaving 6 bases between them. This CDR3 contains 12 residues.